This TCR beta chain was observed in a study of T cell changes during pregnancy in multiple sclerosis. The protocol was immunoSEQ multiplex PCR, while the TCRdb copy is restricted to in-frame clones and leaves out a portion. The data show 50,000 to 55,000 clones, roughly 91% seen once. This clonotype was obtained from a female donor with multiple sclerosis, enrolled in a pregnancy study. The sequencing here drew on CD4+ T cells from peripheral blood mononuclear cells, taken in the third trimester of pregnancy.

Written as DNA, the CDR3 is TGTGCCACCCTAAGGCGGGGGGGAGATGAGCAGTTCTTC. It specifies CATLRRGGDEQFF. This chain uses TRBV27 with TRBJ2-1, with 9 bases identical to TRBD2. CDR1 MNHEY and CDR2 SMNVEV come from the germline V gene (reference sequence). The CDR3 is made up of 13 amino acids. The V and J ends lost 10 bases and 8 bases, in that order; junction bases with no gene match: 9.